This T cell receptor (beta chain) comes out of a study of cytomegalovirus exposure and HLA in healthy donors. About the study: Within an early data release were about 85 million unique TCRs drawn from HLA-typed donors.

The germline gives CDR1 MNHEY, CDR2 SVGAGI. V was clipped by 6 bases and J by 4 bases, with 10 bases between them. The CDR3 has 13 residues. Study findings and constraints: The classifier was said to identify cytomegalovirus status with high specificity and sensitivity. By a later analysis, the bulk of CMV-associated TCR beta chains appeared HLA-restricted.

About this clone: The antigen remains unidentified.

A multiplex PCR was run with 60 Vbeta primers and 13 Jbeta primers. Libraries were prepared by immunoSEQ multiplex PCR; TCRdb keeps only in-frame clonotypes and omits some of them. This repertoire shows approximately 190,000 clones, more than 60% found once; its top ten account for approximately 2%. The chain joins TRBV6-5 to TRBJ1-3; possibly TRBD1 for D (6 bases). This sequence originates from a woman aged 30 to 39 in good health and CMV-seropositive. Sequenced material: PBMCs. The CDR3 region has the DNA TGTGCCAGCAGCAGAGGACAGGGAAACACCATATATTTT. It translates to CASSRGQGNTIYF.